Below are 12 T cell receptor beta chains sequenced from a single sample in a study of CXCR3-negative and CXCR3-positive naive CD8 T cells. The method, 5' RACE with UMI labels, was used to prepare the TRB cDNA libraries. TCRdb reanalyzed the 5' RACE reads and collapses them to one entry per CDR3 protein, without DNA. This sample's clone table lists over 55,000 distinct CDR3 sequences. Sequences were obtained from memory CD8+ T cells from blood. These receptors all stem from a human donor in good health. Some clones in this sample may be carry-over from other donors' samples.

This chain uses TRBV21-1 with TRBJ2-7; TCRdb outputs TRBD1, but without DNA this stays unchecked. TRBV21-1 is given as a pseudogene. This CDR3 is 18 amino acids long. CDR3 sequence: CASSKVLAASGTRYEQYF.

V gene TRBV5-1 combines with J gene TRBJ2-6. Looked up from germline, CDR1 is SGHRS and CDR2 is YFSETQ. The CDR3 length is 15 residues. The CDR3 protein is CASSSLLSGANVLTF.

This chain links TRBV15 with TRBJ1-3; no DNA is available, so the TRBD1 call from TCRdb remains unchecked. CDR1 and CDR2 (germline): LNHNV, YYDKDF (reference sequence). CDR3 length: 12 residues. The CDR3 protein is CATSPGLNTIYF.

The rearrangement uses TRBV3-1 and TRBJ2-5; lacking DNA, the TRBD1 call made by TCRdb goes unchecked. Germline CDR1 and CDR2: LGHDT and YNNKEL (reference sequence). The length of the CDR3 is 16 residues. The CDR3 protein is CASSLMGQGVVETQYF.

The chain couples TRBV7-2 to TRBJ2-7; TCRdb lists TRBD1, though no DNA is available to test this call. CDR1 is SGHTA, CDR2 FQGNSA, per germline. This CDR3 comprises 16 residues. CDR3 sequence reads: CASSPGGSGSSYEQYF. Full variable domain (rest looked up from reference TRBV7-2 and TRBJ2-7): GAGVSQSPSNKVTEKGKDVELRCDPISGHTALYWYRQSLGQGLEFLIYFQGNSAPDKSGLPSDRFSAERTGGSVSTLTIQRTQQEDSAVYLCASSPGGSGSSYEQYFGPGTRLTVT.

The genes are TRBV28 and TRBJ2-3. The CDR3 consists of 18 residues. Germline V gene data show CDR1 as MDHEN and CDR2 as SYDVKM. The CDR3 sequence is CASSHLVMGKSSTDTQYF.

This chain connects TRBV6-6 to TRBJ2-3; the D gene TCRdb calls, TRBD1, cannot be checked with no DNA. The CDR3 sequence is 15 residues long. Germline V gene data show CDR1 as MNHNY and CDR2 as SVGAGI (reference sequence). CDR3 sequence: CASSYVQGGTDTQYF.

The genes are TRBV4-3 and TRBJ2-1; TCRdb proposes TRBD2, but this gene call is untestable without DNA. CDR3 size: 16 residues. Per germline, CDR1 LGHNA and CDR2 YSLEER. The CDR3 is CASSQDVVGGPNEQFF.

This clonotype shows up as medium-sized (0.01 to 0.1%) by frequency. The genes are TRBV12-3 or TRBV12-4 and TRBJ2-1; the D gene TCRdb calls, TRBD2, cannot be checked with no DNA. CDR3 length: 14 residues. Here the CDR3 reads CASSLKELANEQFF.

This sequence joins TRBV25-1 and TRBJ2-1; lacking DNA, the TRBD2 call made by TCRdb goes unchecked. Germline CDR1 is MGHDK and CDR2 is SYGVNS. CDR3 length equals 14 residues. This CDR3 is CASSGVLEAAEQFF.

The V gene is TRBV4-2, the J gene TRBJ1-5; TCRdb reports TRBD1, a call that lacks DNA to check it against. Germline V gene sequence: CDR1 LGHNA, CDR2 YNFKEQ. This CDR3 spans 16 amino acids. The CDR3 loop is CASSQSTGSRNQPQHF.

The rearrangement uses TRBV29-1 and TRBJ1-3; the D call of TRBD1 rests on TCRdb alone, since no DNA is present to check it. CDR1 is SQVTM and CDR2 is ANQGSEA in the germline V gene. The CDR3 is made up of 13 amino acids. The CDR3 loop is CSVVGGSGNTIYF.